This T cell receptor (beta chain) is drawn from a study of T cell responses to AZD1222 COVID-19 vaccine. As for the study in general: Analysis merged second doses at about 4 or about 12 weeks. Study-wide points: Only a handful of individuals given AZD1222 were seropositive at baseline. Spike-specific TCRs gained breadth and depth after people received two AZD1222 doses. Donors were chiefly white British, with a greater number of females, and clonal diversity was perhaps underestimated.

TCRdb's copy holds only in-frame clones and misses some; the assay was immunoSEQ multiplex PCR. The sample shows 90,000 to 130,000 clones, about 86% of them seen only once. V dropped 0 bases and J dropped 6 bases, with 9 bases sitting between them. Germline V lookup: CDR1 LGHDT, CDR2 YNNKEL (reference sequence). The CDR3 loop spans 15 amino acids. About this clone itself: Its antigen is undetermined.

This receptor was obtained from an adult in good health. Sequenced material: peripheral blood, taken on day 0 of AZD1222 vaccination. This chain uses TRBV3-1 (or the pseudogene TRBV3-2) with TRBJ1-6; D is possibly TRBD1 (5 bases). Written as DNA, the CDR3 is TGTGCCAGCAGCCAAGATCTTGGGGGTAATTCACCCCTCCACTTT. Its translation: CASSQDLGGNSPLHF.